The rows below give T cell receptor beta chains drawn from one sample of a study of shared clonotypes between healthy human individuals. This table comes from immunoSEQ multiplex PCR, and its TCRdb copy is limited to in-frame clones, with some not included. The data show a few million clones, more than 85% seen once. Material: naive CD4+ T cells from PBMCs. These receptors all come from a man between 18 and 35 years old in good health. Some clones in this sample may be carry-over from other donors' samples. Both conserved end residues are part of each CDR3. The D gene is left open where the match is weak. Only some rows state a clone size, as once, few, many or a class for expanded clones.

d_call: .
j_call: TRBJ1-4
clone_size: .
v_call: TRBV18
cdr3_aa: CASSPRGSATNEKLFF
cdr3_nt: TGTGCCAGCTCACCACGAGGGAGTGCAACTAATGAAAAACTGTTTTTT

d_call: .
j_call: TRBJ1-2
clone_size: .
v_call: TRBV5-6
cdr3_aa: CASSFAQGGYTF
cdr3_nt: TGTGCCAGCAGCTTTGCCCAGGGGGGCTACACCTTC

d_call: .
j_call: TRBJ1-4
clone_size: .
v_call: TRBV2
cdr3_aa: CASSAGPYEGYNEKLFF
cdr3_nt: TGTGCCAGCAGTGCCGGCCCTTACGAGGGCTATAATGAAAAACTGTTTTTT

d_call: .
j_call: TRBJ1-4
clone_size: few
v_call: TRBV9
cdr3_aa: CASSAQGAREKLFF
cdr3_nt: TGTGCCAGCAGCGCACAGGGAGCCAGGGAAAAACTGTTTTTT

d_call: .
j_call: TRBJ1-4
clone_size: .
v_call: TRBV4-1
cdr3_aa: CASSPSGRFNEKLFF
cdr3_nt: TGCGCCAGCAGCCCAAGTGGGAGATTTAATGAAAAACTGTTTTTT

d_call: .
j_call: TRBJ1-5
clone_size: .
v_call: TRBV19
cdr3_aa: CASSDGGNSNQPQHF
cdr3_nt: TGTGCCAGTAGTGACGGGGGGAATAGCAATCAGCCCCAGCATTTT

d_call: TRBD1
j_call: TRBJ1-2
clone_size: .
v_call: TRBV5-6
cdr3_aa: CASSSDRVIDGYTF
cdr3_nt: TGTGCCAGCAGCTCGGACAGGGTAATTGATGGCTACACCTTC

d_call: TRBD2
j_call: TRBJ2-1
clone_size: .
v_call: TRBV10-3
cdr3_aa: CAISEPTSGSYNEQFF
cdr3_nt: TGTGCCATCAGTGAGCCGACTAGCGGGAGTTACAATGAGCAGTTCTTC

d_call: .
j_call: TRBJ2-3
clone_size: .
v_call: TRBV11-2
cdr3_aa: CASSLVAGRRSTDTQYF
cdr3_nt: TGTGCCAGCAGCTTAGTTGCGGGCCGCCGTAGCACAGATACGCAGTATTTT

d_call: .
j_call: TRBJ1-4
clone_size: once
v_call: TRBV28
cdr3_aa: CASSLSGRVDEKLFF
cdr3_nt: TGTGCCAGCAGTTTGTCAGGGAGAGTGGATGAAAAACTGTTTTTT

d_call: TRBD2
j_call: TRBJ2-1
clone_size: .
v_call: TRBV12-5
cdr3_aa: CASGLGLDRVAGVRYNEQFF
cdr3_nt: TGTGCTAGTGGTTTGGGACTAGACAGGGTAGCGGGAGTCCGGTACAATGAGCAGTTCTTC

d_call: .
j_call: TRBJ1-3
clone_size: .
v_call: TRBV5-1
cdr3_aa: CASSLATPGRNTIYF
cdr3_nt: TGCGCCAGCAGCTTGGCCACGCCAGGGAGGAACACCATATATTTT

d_call: TRBD2
j_call: TRBJ2-2
clone_size: .
v_call: TRBV27
cdr3_aa: CASSPGSGSYGELFF
cdr3_nt: TGTGCCAGCAGTCCCGGAAGCGGGAGTTACGGGGAGCTGTTTTTT

d_call: .
j_call: TRBJ2-5
clone_size: .
v_call: TRBV5-1
cdr3_aa: CASSFSPGAQETQYF
cdr3_nt: TGCGCCAGCAGCTTTTCCCCCGGGGCTCAAGAGACCCAGTACTTC

d_call: .
j_call: TRBJ2-3
clone_size: .
v_call: TRBV28
cdr3_aa: CASRVGGTSTDTQYF
cdr3_nt: TGTGCCAGCAGAGTGGGCGGCACTAGCACAGATACGCAGTATTTT

d_call: .
j_call: TRBJ2-7
clone_size: .
v_call: TRBV28
cdr3_aa: CASSVSYEQYF
cdr3_nt: TGTGCCAGCTCCGTCTCCTACGAGCAGTACTTC

d_call: .
j_call: TRBJ1-1
clone_size: .
v_call: TRBV27
cdr3_aa: CASRRLQKNTEAFF
cdr3_nt: TGTGCCAGCAGACGCCTACAGAAGAACACTGAAGCTTTCTTT

d_call: .
j_call: TRBJ2-6
clone_size: .
v_call: TRBV28
cdr3_aa: CASTLSGANVLTF
cdr3_nt: TGTGCCAGCACCCTATCTGGGGCCAACGTCCTGACTTTC

d_call: .
j_call: TRBJ2-1
clone_size: once
v_call: TRBV10-3
cdr3_aa: CAISETGNYNEQFF
cdr3_nt: TGTGCCATCAGTGAGACAGGAAACTACAATGAGCAGTTCTTC

d_call: TRBD2
j_call: TRBJ2-7
clone_size: .
v_call: TRBV30
cdr3_aa: CAWSKGLAGVNEQYF
cdr3_nt: TGTGCCTGGAGTAAGGGACTAGCGGGAGTAAACGAGCAGTACTTC

d_call: TRBD2
j_call: TRBJ2-5
clone_size: .
v_call: TRBV29-1
cdr3_aa: CSVCGGLGQETQYF
cdr3_nt: TGCAGCGTTTGTGGGGGACTAGGTCAAGAGACCCAGTACTTC

d_call: .
j_call: TRBJ1-5
clone_size: once
v_call: TRBV5-1
cdr3_aa: CASSFGPRGENQPQHF
cdr3_nt: TGCGCCAGCAGCTTCGGGCCCCGGGGGGAAAATCAGCCCCAGCATTTT

d_call: .
j_call: TRBJ2-1
clone_size: .
v_call: TRBV5-1
cdr3_aa: CASSFHTNSYNEQFF
cdr3_nt: TGCGCCAGCAGCTTCCACACTAACTCCTACAATGAGCAGTTCTTC

d_call: .
j_call: TRBJ2-3
clone_size: few
v_call: TRBV15
cdr3_aa: CATSRETDTQYF
cdr3_nt: TGTGCCACCAGCAGAGAGACAGATACGCAGTATTTT

d_call: TRBD2
j_call: TRBJ2-3
clone_size: .
v_call: TRBV19
cdr3_aa: CASSSRGGPYTDTQYF
cdr3_nt: TGTGCCAGTAGTTCCCGGGGAGGGCCCTACACAGATACGCAGTATTTT

d_call: .
j_call: TRBJ1-4
clone_size: .
v_call: TRBV28
cdr3_aa: CASSLGTNEKLFF
cdr3_nt: TGTGCCAGCAGTTTGGGCACTAATGAAAAACTGTTTTTT

d_call: .
j_call: TRBJ2-3
clone_size: once
v_call: TRBV9
cdr3_aa: CASSVVPVTDTQYF
cdr3_nt: TGTGCCAGCAGCGTAGTTCCCGTCACAGATACGCAGTATTTT

d_call: .
j_call: TRBJ1-1
clone_size: .
v_call: TRBV20-1
cdr3_aa: CSASDRAEAFF
cdr3_nt: TGCAGTGCCAGCGATAGGGCTGAAGCTTTCTTT

d_call: .
j_call: TRBJ2-5
clone_size: .
v_call: TRBV5-1
cdr3_aa: CASSLAKETQYF
cdr3_nt: TGCGCCAGCAGCTTGGCCAAGGAGACCCAGTACTTC

d_call: .
j_call: TRBJ1-4
clone_size: .
v_call: TRBV4-3
cdr3_aa: CASSQDWGGGGEKLFF
cdr3_nt: TGCGCCAGCAGCCAAGATTGGGGGGGTGGAGGTGAAAAACTGTTTTTT

d_call: .
j_call: TRBJ1-2
clone_size: .
v_call: TRBV5-1
cdr3_aa: CASSNANNNGYTF
cdr3_nt: TGCGCCAGCAGCAACGCTAATAATAATGGCTACACCTTC

d_call: .
j_call: TRBJ2-1
clone_size: .
v_call: TRBV7-3
cdr3_aa: CASSLMAGSYNEQFF
cdr3_nt: TGTGCCAGCAGCTTAATGGCGGGATCGTACAATGAGCAGTTCTTC

d_call: TRBD1
j_call: TRBJ2-1
clone_size: once
v_call: TRBV7-2
cdr3_aa: CASRLTGLSVNEQFF
cdr3_nt: TGTGCCAGCAGACTGACAGGGTTGAGCGTAAATGAGCAGTTCTTC

d_call: .
j_call: TRBJ2-1
clone_size: .
v_call: TRBV4-2
cdr3_aa: CASSQRGGRTFNEQFF
cdr3_nt: TGTGCCAGCAGCCAAAGAGGAGGGAGGACCTTTAATGAGCAGTTCTTC

d_call: TRBD2
j_call: TRBJ2-5
clone_size: .
v_call: TRBV5-6
cdr3_aa: CASSLSLAGIREYF
cdr3_nt: TGTGCCAGCAGCTTGTCCCTAGCGGGGATAAGAGAGTACTTC

d_call: .
j_call: TRBJ2-5
clone_size: .
v_call: TRBV5-3
cdr3_aa: CARSSDLRGTQYF
cdr3_nt: TGTGCCAGAAGCTCCGACTTACGGGGGACCCAGTACTTC

d_call: TRBD1
j_call: TRBJ2-1
clone_size: .
v_call: TRBV18
cdr3_aa: CASSFRDRDYNEQFF
cdr3_nt: TGTGCCAGCTCTTTCCGGGACAGGGATTACAATGAGCAGTTCTTC

d_call: .
j_call: TRBJ2-1
clone_size: .
v_call: TRBV6-1
cdr3_aa: CASSEAVYNEQFF
cdr3_nt: TGTGCCAGCAGTGAAGCAGTCTACAATGAGCAGTTCTTC

d_call: .
j_call: TRBJ2-5
clone_size: .
v_call: TRBV18
cdr3_aa: CASSPGGSQETQYF
cdr3_nt: TGTGCCAGCTCACCAGGGGGTAGTCAAGAGACCCAGTACTTC

d_call: .
j_call: TRBJ1-5
clone_size: .
v_call: TRBV6-5
cdr3_aa: CASSYAPGNNQPQHF
cdr3_nt: TGTGCCAGCAGTTACGCACCGGGAAACAATCAGCCCCAGCATTTT

d_call: .
j_call: TRBJ1-2
clone_size: .
v_call: TRBV29-1
cdr3_aa: CSADRAFSGYTF
cdr3_nt: TGCAGCGCCGACCGGGCCTTTAGCGGCTACACCTTC

d_call: .
j_call: TRBJ2-2
clone_size: .
v_call: TRBV7-9
cdr3_aa: CASSLTPSVNTGELFF
cdr3_nt: TGTGCCAGCAGCTTAACTCCTAGCGTAAACACCGGGGAGCTGTTTTTT

d_call: .
j_call: TRBJ2-1
clone_size: once
v_call: TRBV9
cdr3_aa: CASSVVSAPLGNEQFF
cdr3_nt: TGTGCCAGCAGCGTAGTGTCCGCCCCTCTGGGCAATGAGCAGTTCTTC

d_call: TRBD1
j_call: TRBJ1-2
clone_size: .
v_call: TRBV5-1
cdr3_aa: CASSLALTGDFNYGYTF
cdr3_nt: TGCGCCAGCAGCCTAGCCCTAACAGGGGACTTTAACTATGGCTACACCTTC

d_call: .
j_call: TRBJ2-3
clone_size: .
v_call: TRBV18
cdr3_aa: CASSPSRDADTQYF
cdr3_nt: TGTGCCAGCTCACCAAGCAGGGACGCAGATACGCAGTATTTT

d_call: TRBD2
j_call: TRBJ2-5
clone_size: .
v_call: TRBV7-6
cdr3_aa: CASSLGAGGPRGETQYF
cdr3_nt: TGTGCCAGCAGCTTAGGAGCGGGAGGACCCCGCGGGGAGACCCAGTACTTC

d_call: TRBD1
j_call: TRBJ1-4
clone_size: .
v_call: TRBV28
cdr3_aa: CASSLGQGYEKLFF
cdr3_nt: TGTGCCAGCAGCCTAGGACAGGGGTACGAAAAACTGTTTTTT